This record covers a single T cell receptor (beta chain). The antigen is not known. This specimen comes from a study of shared clonotypes between healthy human individuals. Naive-designated CD8 cells lacked CD45RO, were positively enriched for CCR7, and omitted terminally differentiated effector memory CD45RA+ cells. Those who donated were healthy HIV-negative adults, with no recent acute infections or vaccinations reported. Findings of the study overall: Generally, estimated richness proved larger in naive subsets than it did in memory subsets.

Original handling: There were no quality scores in the junction-only immunoSEQ sequences, so filtering differed. TCRdb keeps only in-frame clones here, not all; method: immunoSEQ multiplex PCR. The V and J calls and clone size come from that table; D and trimming were worked out from the DNA. The table lists over 800,000 clones, about 92% of them singletons. Germline-derived CDR1 and CDR2 are MDHEN and SYDVKM. CDR3 size: 18 residues. V dropped 6 bases and J dropped 4 bases, with 24 bases sitting between them. The chain carries TRBV28 and TRBJ2-2, with D possibly being TRBD1 or TRBD2 (5 bases each). Sequencing was performed on naive CD8+ T cells sorted from blood. This sequence originates from a man younger than 45 in good health. CDR3 sequence (DNA): TGTGCCAGCAGATCCACCACTATGGGACGGTATGGCACCGGGGAGCTGTTTTTT. As protein: CASRSTTMGRYGTGELFF. The full variable domain, its missing parts supplied by reference TRBV28 and TRBJ2-2, is DVKVTQSSRYLVKRTGEKVFLECVQDMDHENMFWYRQDPGLGLRLIYFSYDVKMKEKGDIPEGYSVSREKKERFSLILESASTNQTSMYLCASRSTTMGRYGTGELFFGEGSRLTVL.